This TCR beta chain was observed in a study of pediatric ulcerative colitis. Study outcomes and limitations: Two patients' blood samples yielded substantially fewer templates. All ulcerative colitis patients, but no controls, carried a couple of rectal clonotypes.

Looked up from germline, CDR1 is SGHRS and CDR2 is YFSETQ. This CDR3 has 15 amino acids. Between the trimmed V and J ends, which lost 4 bases and 1 base, there was a span of 11 bases. Comment on this clone: What it binds is not known.

Blood was drawn at the time of colonoscopy. Up to 500,000 reads were sequenced per sample. Produced via immunoSEQ multiplex PCR; TCRdb's table is partial and in-frame only. The table has approximately 9,000 clones, 88% seen once; the top ten hold 6.5% to 8.5%. The source material was blood. The receptor's source is a girl aged 10-17 years with moderate ulcerative colitis. V usage is TRBV5-1 and J usage is TRBJ2-2; D is unclear. The CDR3 spells CASSRLEENTGELFF. The CDR3 DNA is TGCGCCAGCAGCAGATTGGAAGAGAACACCGGGGAGCTGTTTTTT.